This T cell receptor (beta chain) comes out of a study of CD4 T cells in relation to SARS-CoV-2 and coronaviruses. CD4+ T cells from unexposed donors were obtained before the COVID-19 pandemic (2011-2018). CD4+ T cells were isolated from the cells after around 10 days of culture. Testing used SARS-CoV-2 S/N and four cold-coronavirus spikes on unexposed-donor CD4+ T cells, cells permitting. Points on this clone: What it binds is unknown.

Profiled with immunoSEQ multiplex PCR; TCRdb holds only in-frame clones, not every one. The data hold roughly 21,000 clones, with roughly 76% observed a single time. Germline assignment: CDR1 MNHEY and CDR2 SVGAGI. The V end was cut by 4 bases, the J end by 0 bases, with 9 bases between. The CDR3 totals 14 residues. Sequenced sample: CD4+ T cells from PBMCs, cultured in vitro. The chain uses TRBV6-5 and TRBJ1-1; possibly TRBD1 for D (5 bases). This clonotype originated in a human donor in good health. Here the CDR3 DNA reads TGTGCCAGCAGTTCGGGACGGTTGAACACTGAAGCTTTCTTT. This translates into CASSSGRLNTEAFF.